This TCR beta chain originates from a study of cytomegalovirus exposure and HLA in healthy donors. At the level of the study: Ancestry clustering placed 81% of a few hundred genotyped donors in the Caucasian-associated cluster.

Comments on this clone: The antigen remains undetermined.

Overall study findings and caveats: The HLA-A and HLA-B alleles of most subjects were reportedly predicted accurately from TCR beta sequences. The Asian-associated ancestry cluster reportedly had fewer N-insertions than the approximately 670-donor mean in a later analysis. HLA allele associations emerged for about 16,000 TCR beta sequences in a later analysis, at 0.05 false discovery rate.

V was clipped by 4 bases and J by 6 bases, with 7 bases between them. The CDR3 sequence is 12 residues long. Germline loops: CDR1 SNHLY, CDR2 FYNNEI. 60 Vbeta and 13 Jbeta primers were used in PCR. This table comes from immunoSEQ multiplex PCR, and its TCRdb copy is limited to in-frame clones, with some not included. Here the sample spans around 28,000 clones, 80% to 90% being singletons. The sequencing input was PBMCs. V is TRBV2 and J is TRBJ2-1; D is uncertain. This receptor was identified in a boy younger than 18 in good health and CMV-seronegative. CDR3 in DNA: TGTGCCAGCAGTGCCCCTAGCAATGAGCAGTTCTTC. Amino acids: CASSAPSNEQFF. Using reference TRBV2 and TRBJ2-1 for the parts outside the CDR3, the full variable domain is EPEVTQTPSHQVTQMGQEVILRCVPISNHLYFYWYRQILGQKVEFLVSFYNNEISEKSEIFDDQFSVERPDGSNFTLKIRSTKLEDSAMYFCASSAPSNEQFFGPGTRLTVL.